These 10 T cell receptor beta chains share one sample of origin, sequenced in a study of graft-versus-host responses after intestinal transplantation. Sequencing was performed with immunoSEQ multiplex PCR; in TCRdb, only in-frame clones are kept and a portion is missing. The repertoire has about 9,200 clones, under 95% of them found once; the top ten carry 2% to 2.5%. This material consisted of PBMCs, taken just over 42 days after intestinal transplant. The source of these receptors is a human patient who received an intestinal transplant, so some T cells may come from the graft donor.

The V and J genes are TRBV6-5 and TRBJ2-7, with 8 bases aligning to TRBD2. Germline CDR1 is MNHEY and CDR2 is SVGAGI. The V segment lost 7 bases and the J segment 4 bases; nucleotides outside the gene matches: 9. The CDR3 extends over 14 amino acids. The CDR3 here is CASTSGGGPYEQYF. For the CDR3, the DNA is TGTGCCAGCACCTCCGGGGGGGGGCCGTACGAGCAGTACTTC.

This rearrangement joins TRBV6-5 to TRBJ2-5, with D possibly TRBD1 on 6 matching bases. CDR1 and CDR2 (germline): MNHEY, SVGAGI. CDR3 length: 15 residues. V lost 1 base and J lost 0, with 9 bases in between. CDR3 region: CASSYWDKYQETQYF. CDR3 bases: TGTGCCAGCAGTTACTGGGACAAATACCAAGAGACCCAGTACTTC.

The chain is built from TRBV7-6 and TRBJ1-1; 7 bases match TRBD1. The trim removed 5 bases at V and 5 bases at J, leaving 8 bases unmatched. The CDR3 contains 14 residues. Germline loops: CDR1 SGHVS, CDR2 FNYEAQ. CDR3 residues: CASSPTGFVTEAFF. In DNA form, the CDR3 reads TGTGCCAGCAGCCCGACAGGGTTTGTGACTGAAGCTTTCTTT.

The chain recombines TRBV28 with TRBJ2-6; the D call may be TRBD1 or TRBD2 (5 bases each). The germline CDR1 and CDR2 sequences are MDHEN and SYDVKM. This CDR3 region has 15 residues. Trimming stripped 7 bases from V and 0 bases from J, with 10 bases between. CDR3 nucleotides: TGTGCCAGCACCGGGGCCCACTCTGGGGCCAACGTCCTGACTTTC. Its protein is CASTGAHSGANVLTF.

The chain joins TRBV11-2 to TRBJ2-1; possibly TRBD1 for D (6 bases). The germline CDR1 and CDR2 sequences are SGHAT and FQNNGV. The CDR3 contains 14 residues. The germline V and J ends were trimmed by 5 bases and 7 bases, with 15 bases remaining between them. CDR3 residues: CASSRQGIGNEQFF. CDR3 bases: TGTGCCAGCAGCCGGCAGGGGATCGGGAATGAGCAGTTCTTC.

This chain joins TRBV20-1 and TRBJ2-1, with D possibly being TRBD1 (6 bases). The CDR3 has 10 residues. Looked up from germline, CDR1 is DFQATT and CDR2 is SNEGSKA (reference sequence). CDR3 bases: TGCCCCAGGGGAAAGAATGAGCAGTTCTTC. This translates into CPRGKNEQFF.

The chain links TRBV2 to TRBJ1-1, with D possibly TRBD1 on 6 matching bases. V was shortened by 1 base and J by 6 bases, with 18 bases between the two germline ends. CDR1 is SNHLY, CDR2 FYNNEI, per germline. The CDR3 has 16 amino acids. CDR3 coding DNA: TGTGCCAGCAGTGAAGGCTATCTCACAGGGATTCCTGAAGCTTTCTTT. Translation: CASSEGYLTGIPEAFF.

The chain recombines TRBV19 with TRBJ2-7, with D possibly matching TRBD1 (6 bases). Trimming cost V 5 bases and J 3 bases, with 14 bases left between them. The CDR3 is made up of 14 amino acids. Looked up from germline, CDR1 is LNHDA and CDR2 is SQIVND (reference sequence). The CDR3 nucleotides are TGTGCCAGTAGTGCTACAGGGTTGAACTACGAGCAGTACTTC. Translation gives CASSATGLNYEQYF. Filled out from reference TRBV19 and TRBJ2-7, the complete variable domain reads DGGITQSPKYLFRKEGQNVTLSCEQNLNHDAMYWYRQDPGQGLRLIYYSQIVNDFQKGDIAEGYSVSREKKESFPLTVTSAQKNPTAFYLCASSATGLNYEQYFGPGTRLTVT.

V is TRBV15 and J is TRBJ2-3; D may match TRBD1 or TRBD2 (5 bases each). This CDR3 has 14 residues. Trimming left V 0 bases short and J 5 bases short, with 9 bases between. CDR1 and CDR2 from the germline V gene are LNHNV and YYDKDF (reference sequence). The DNA of the CDR3 is TGTGCCACCAGCAGAGACAGGGAGAAAGATACGCAGTATTTT. Translated: CATSRDREKDTQYF.

The V gene is TRBV7-6, the J gene TRBJ2-1; TRBD2 agrees at 11 bases. The CDR3 spans 19 residues. V shed 5 bases, J shed 0 bases, and the junction held 12 bases outside the gene matches. Germline loops: CDR1 SGHVS, CDR2 FNYEAQ. CDR3 amino acids: CASSLETSGRGNSYNEQFF. CDR3 nucleotides: TGTGCCAGCAGCCTTGAAACTAGCGGGAGAGGGAACTCCTACAATGAGCAGTTCTTC.